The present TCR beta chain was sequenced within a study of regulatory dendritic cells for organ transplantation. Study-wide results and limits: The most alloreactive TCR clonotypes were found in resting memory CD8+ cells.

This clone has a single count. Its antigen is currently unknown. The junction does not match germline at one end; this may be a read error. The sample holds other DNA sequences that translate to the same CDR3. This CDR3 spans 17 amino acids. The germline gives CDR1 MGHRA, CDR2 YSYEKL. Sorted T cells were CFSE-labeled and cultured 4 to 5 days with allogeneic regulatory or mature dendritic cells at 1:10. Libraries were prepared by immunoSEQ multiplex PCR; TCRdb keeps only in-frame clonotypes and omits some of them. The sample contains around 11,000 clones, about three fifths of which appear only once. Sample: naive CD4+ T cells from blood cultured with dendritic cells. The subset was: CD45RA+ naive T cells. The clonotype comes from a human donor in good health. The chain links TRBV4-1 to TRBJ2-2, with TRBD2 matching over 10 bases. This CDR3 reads CASSQDPGLANGGELFF. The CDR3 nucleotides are TGCGCCAGCAGTCAAGATCCGGGACTAGCGAACGGCGGGGAGCTGTTTTTT.